Sequencing of this TCR beta chain was carried out in a study of blood T cell repertoires in COVID-19. The CDR3 has 17 amino acids. V lost 3 bases and J lost 1, with 18 bases in between. The V gene's germline CDR1 is LGHNA and CDR2 YNFKEQ. Profiling relied on immunoSEQ multiplex PCR, and the TCRdb table lists in-frame clones only, not all of them. The sample lists 250,000 to 300,000 clones; approximately 89% were seen once. V usage is TRBV4-2 and J usage is TRBJ1-1, with a weak D call TRBD1 (5 bases). The sample comprised peripheral blood. The clonotype comes from a woman aged 30 to 39 with COVID-19, enrolled during active disease. CDR3 sequence reads: CASSQGLRQKGNTEAFF. Here the CDR3 DNA reads TGTGCCAGCAGCCAGGGACTACGACAGAAGGGGAACACTGAAGCTTTCTTT.